A single sample is the source of the 18 T cell receptor beta chains below, sequenced in a study of blood T cell repertoires in COVID-19. Sequencing used immunoSEQ multiplex PCR; TCRdb keeps in-frame clones, though not all of them. The sample lists approximately 200,000 clones; around 81% were seen once. The source material was PBMCs or T cells enriched from blood (not recorded which). The receptors stem from a middle-aged woman with acute COVID-19.

The chain has TRBV10-3 and TRBJ1-3; 12 nucleotides match TRBD1. There are 15 residues in the CDR3. Germline CDR1 is ENHRY and CDR2 is SYGVKD. V was pared by 6 bases and J by 3 bases, with 3 bases of the junction left unmatched. The CDR3 DNA sequence: TGTGCCATCAGGGGACAGGGGGCGAGTGGAAACACCATATATTTT. This gives the protein CAIRGQGASGNTIYF.

The V gene is TRBV10-2, the J gene TRBJ2-1, with TRBD1 matching over 10 bases. The CDR3 is 13 residues long. V was pared by 7 bases and J by 8 bases, with 5 bases of the junction left unmatched. Looked up from germline, CDR1 is WSHSY and CDR2 is SAAADI. The CDR3 region has the DNA TGCGCCAGCAAGGACAGGGGGTACCATGAGCAGTTCTTC. The encoded protein is CASKDRGYHEQFF.

The genes are TRBV4-3 and TRBJ2-7; TRBD2 agrees at 10 bases. This CDR3 has 17 amino acids. Germline V gives CDR1 LGHNA, CDR2 YSLEER. After removal of 1 base from V and 0 bases from J, the junction contained 6 bases not matched to a gene. Here the CDR3 DNA reads TGCGCCAGCAGCCAAGGTAGCGGGAGGCCCTCCTCCTACGAGCAGTACTTC. Encoded protein: CASSQGSGRPSSYEQYF.

This chain joins TRBV28 and TRBJ1-6; D is perhaps TRBD1 (6 bases). The CDR3 spans 16 residues. Germline CDR1 MDHEN, CDR2 SYDVKM. The ends were cut back, 1 base at V and 7 bases at J, with 14 bases in the middle. The CDR3: CASSLLQGILNSPLHF. The CDR3 DNA sequence: TGTGCCAGCAGTTTATTGCAGGGGATTTTAAATTCACCCCTCCACTTT.

CDR3 in amino acids: CASSQLQLDYTDTQYF. CDR3 nucleotides: TGCGCCAGCAGCCAACTCCAGCTTGACTACACAGATACGCAGTATTTT. The gene calls are TRBV4-3 and TRBJ2-3; possible D gene TRBD2, 5 bases. V lost 2 bases and J lost 2, with 14 bases in between. There are 16 residues in the CDR3. Germline CDR1 LGHNA, CDR2 YSLEER.

This clone was seen more than once but under ten times. CDR3 sequence: CASAEGTGGSEQYF. In nucleotides, the CDR3 is TGTGCCAGTGCGGAGGGGACAGGGGGGTCCGAGCAGTACTTC. This chain uses TRBV19 with TRBJ2-7, with 11 bases lining up with TRBD1. V trimming: 8 bases; J trimming: 6 bases; junction bases outside the gene matches: 9. Germline values: CDR1 LNHDA, CDR2 SQIVND (reference sequence). The CDR3 runs 14 residues. The full variable domain, in which reference TRBV19 and TRBJ2-7 provide the parts outside the CDR3, is DGGITQSPKYLFRKEGQNVTLSCEQNLNHDAMYWYRQDPGQGLRLIYYSQIVNDFQKGDIAEGYSVSREKKESFPLTVTSAQKNPTAFYLCASAEGTGGSEQYFGPGTRLTVT.

The rearrangement joins TRBV6-1 to TRBJ1-2; the D gene is possibly TRBD1 (5 bases). The CDR3 is 13 amino acids. Trimming cost V 3 bases and J 6 bases, with 11 bases left between them. Germline values: CDR1 MNHNS, CDR2 SASEGT. CDR3 in amino acids: CASSDKTDDGYTF. CDR3 sequence (DNA): TGTGCCAGCAGTGACAAGACAGATGATGGCTACACCTTC.

V is TRBV27 and J is TRBJ1-1; tentative D call: TRBD1 (6 bases). Germline CDR1 and CDR2: MNHEY and SMNVEV (reference sequence). Trimming removed 2 bases at V and 7 bases at J, with 17 bases between. This CDR3 is 15 amino acids long. The CDR3 DNA reads as TGTGCCAGCAGTTTAAATCTCGGGGCAGGGGTTGAAGCTTTCTTT. It encodes CASSLNLGAGVEAFF.

This chain links TRBV9 with TRBJ1-2; D possibly corresponds to TRBD1 (5 bases). The ends were cut back, 0 bases at V and 4 bases at J, with 13 bases in the middle. The CDR3 loop spans 15 amino acids. Germline CDR1 and CDR2: SGDLS and YYNGEE. The CDR3 reads CASSVDPGVGYGYTF. The CDR3 DNA reads TGTGCCAGCAGCGTAGATCCGGGGGTGGGCTATGGCTACACCTTC.

The chain carries TRBV5-1 and TRBJ2-3; D is perhaps TRBD1 (6 bases). The CDR3 has 15 residues. From germline, CDR1 is SGHRS and CDR2 YFSETQ. Trimming took 2 bases from V and 2 from J, leaving 12 bases between them. The CDR3 loop reads CASSFGQSPTDTQYF. In DNA, the CDR3 is TGCGCCAGCAGCTTCGGACAGAGTCCCACAGATACGCAGTATTTT.

The rearrangement uses TRBV7-9 and TRBJ1-2, with D unresolved. CDR3 size: 15 residues. Trimming took off 2 bases at V and 0 bases at J, with 10 bases between the two ends. CDR1 SEHNR and CDR2 FQNEAQ come from the germline V gene (reference sequence). CDR3 residues: CASSLQQSPNYGYTF. The CDR3 DNA follows: TGTGCCAGCAGCTTACAACAGTCCCCTAACTATGGCTACACCTTC.

This chain joins TRBV7-2 and TRBJ1-6; D gene unclear. Trimming took 1 base from V and 10 from J, leaving 14 bases between them. This CDR3 has 15 residues. Per germline, CDR1 SGHTA and CDR2 FQGNSA. The DNA of the CDR3 is TGTGCCAGCAGCTTAGATAGTCACAGAGAATCACCCCTCCACTTT. This gives the protein CASSLDSHRESPLHF.

The count of this clone is one. The chain combines TRBV6-4 with TRBJ1-6; D not resolved. The germline V and J ends were trimmed by 6 bases and 9 bases, with 12 bases remaining between them. The germline V gene has CDR1 MRHNA and CDR2 SNTAGT. CDR3 length: 13 amino acids. The CDR3, as DNA: TGTGCCAGCAGCGCTAAAGTTGGTTCACCCCTCCACTTT. Its translation: CASSAKVGSPLHF.

The gene calls are TRBV5-1 and TRBJ2-3; D may be TRBD1 (5 bases). Trimming stripped 4 bases from V and 3 bases from J, with 15 bases between. CDR3 length: 15 amino acids. Germline CDR1 is SGHRS and CDR2 is YFSETQ. CDR3 sequence: CASSLGHASTDTQYF. DNA for the CDR3: TGCGCCAGCAGCCTAGGACACGCGTCAACAGATACGCAGTATTTT.

The V and J genes are TRBV15 and TRBJ2-3; a weak D match, TRBD1 (5 bases). CDR3 size: 16 residues. CDR1 and CDR2 (germline): LNHNV, YYDKDF (reference sequence). Trimming took 1 base from V and 3 from J, leaving 14 bases between them. The CDR3 DNA reads TGTGCCACCAGCAGAGCTGGGGCAGACCCAACAGATACGCAGTATTTT. Translating it yields CATSRAGADPTDTQYF.

The rearrangement uses TRBV7-6 and TRBJ2-2; 8 bases fit TRBD1. Germline values: CDR1 SGHVS, CDR2 FNYEAQ. CDR3 length: 17 residues. With 8 bases clipped from V and 2 bases from J, the junction kept 13 bases outside the gene matches. The CDR3 bases are TGTGCCAGCCGGTCGGGCAGGGGGCCCCAAAACACCGGGGAGCTGTTTTTT. It translates to CASRSGRGPQNTGELFF.

The J gene is TRBJ1-5, the V gene TRBV19, with 11 bases identical to TRBD1. V shed 7 bases and J 7 bases; nucleotides not matched to a gene: 12. The CDR3 loop spans 16 amino acids. Germline CDR1 is LNHDA and CDR2 is SQIVND (reference sequence). CDR3 sequence reads: CASTIPGQGVKQPQHF. The CDR3 region has the DNA TGTGCCAGTACCATTCCGGGACAGGGGGTTAAACAGCCCCAGCATTTT.

In its sample, this clone was seen a few times. The chain carries TRBV7-9 and TRBJ1-5, with D maybe TRBD1 (6 bases). Deletions cut 4 bases from V and 3 bases from J, with 10 bases between. This CDR3 comprises 14 residues. Per germline, CDR1 SEHNR and CDR2 FQNEAQ (reference sequence). CDR3 sequence: CASSSGTYNQPQHF. CDR3 sequence (DNA): TGTGCCAGCAGCTCCGGGACATACAATCAGCCCCAGCATTTT.